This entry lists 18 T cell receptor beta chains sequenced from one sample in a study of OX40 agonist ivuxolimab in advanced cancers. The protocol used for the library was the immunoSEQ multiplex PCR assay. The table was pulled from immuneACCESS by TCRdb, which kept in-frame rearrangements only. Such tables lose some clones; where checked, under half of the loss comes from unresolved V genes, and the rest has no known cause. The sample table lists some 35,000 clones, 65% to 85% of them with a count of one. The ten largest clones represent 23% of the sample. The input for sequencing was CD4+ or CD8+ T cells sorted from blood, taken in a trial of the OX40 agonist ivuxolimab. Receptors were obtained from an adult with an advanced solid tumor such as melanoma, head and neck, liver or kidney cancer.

CDR3 coding DNA: TGTGCCAGCAGTTGGCTGACTAGCGGCACAGATACGCAGTATTTT. As protein: CASSWLTSGTDTQYF. V is TRBV27 and J is TRBJ2-3; TRBD2 agrees at 8 bases. J was trimmed by 1 base and V by 4 bases; bases with no gene match: 4. This CDR3 region has 15 residues. Germline V gives CDR1 MNHEY, CDR2 SMNVEV (reference sequence).

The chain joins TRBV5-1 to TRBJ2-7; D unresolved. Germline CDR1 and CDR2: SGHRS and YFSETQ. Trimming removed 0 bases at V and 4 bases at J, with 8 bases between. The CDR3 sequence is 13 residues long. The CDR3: CASSLELRYEQYF. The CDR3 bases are TGCGCCAGCAGCTTGGAATTGAGGTACGAGCAGTACTTC.

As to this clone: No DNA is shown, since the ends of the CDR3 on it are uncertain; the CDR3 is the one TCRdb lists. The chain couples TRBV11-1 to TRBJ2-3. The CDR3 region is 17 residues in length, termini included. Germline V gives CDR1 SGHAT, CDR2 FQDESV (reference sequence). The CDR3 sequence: CARSRRVPVCPADTQYF.

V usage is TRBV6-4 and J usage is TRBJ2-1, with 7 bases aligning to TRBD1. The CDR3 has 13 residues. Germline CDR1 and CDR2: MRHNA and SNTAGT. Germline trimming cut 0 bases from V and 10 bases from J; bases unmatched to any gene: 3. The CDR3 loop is CASSDSDRTEQFF. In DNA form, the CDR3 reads TGTGCCAGCAGTGACTCGGACAGGACCGAGCAGTTCTTC.

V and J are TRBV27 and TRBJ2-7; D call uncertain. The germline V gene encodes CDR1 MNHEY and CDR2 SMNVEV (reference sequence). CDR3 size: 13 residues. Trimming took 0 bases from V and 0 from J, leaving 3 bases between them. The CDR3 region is CASSLSVSYEQYF. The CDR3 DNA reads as TGTGCCAGCAGTTTATCCGTCTCCTACGAGCAGTACTTC.

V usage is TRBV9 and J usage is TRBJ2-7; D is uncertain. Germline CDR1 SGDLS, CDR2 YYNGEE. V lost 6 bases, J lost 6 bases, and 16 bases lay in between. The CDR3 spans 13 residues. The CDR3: CASTEGPLGEQYF. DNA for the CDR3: TGTGCCAGCACTGAAGGACCTCTCGGCGAGCAGTACTTC.

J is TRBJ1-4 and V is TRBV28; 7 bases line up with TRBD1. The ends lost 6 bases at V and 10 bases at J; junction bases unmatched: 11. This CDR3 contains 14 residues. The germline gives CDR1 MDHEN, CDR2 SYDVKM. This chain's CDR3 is CASSPGSNRGKLFF. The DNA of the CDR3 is TGTGCCAGCAGCCCCGGATCCAACAGGGGAAAACTGTTTTTT.

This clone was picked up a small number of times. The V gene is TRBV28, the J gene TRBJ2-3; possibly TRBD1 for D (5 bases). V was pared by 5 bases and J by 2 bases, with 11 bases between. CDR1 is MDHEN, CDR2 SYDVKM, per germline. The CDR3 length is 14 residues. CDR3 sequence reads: CASSLDSYTDTQYF. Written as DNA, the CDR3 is TGTGCCAGCAGTCTCGACAGCTACACAGATACGCAGTATTTT.

The CDR3 bases are TGTGCCAGCAGTTCTGACGGAGGGGTTTTGAGCGAGCAGTACTTC. This encodes CASSSDGGVLSEQYF. The chain uses TRBV28 and TRBJ2-7; D might be TRBD2 (6 bases). The CDR3 spans 15 residues. Germline V gives CDR1 MDHEN, CDR2 SYDVKM. V gave up 4 bases and J gave up 6 bases, with 19 bases separating them.

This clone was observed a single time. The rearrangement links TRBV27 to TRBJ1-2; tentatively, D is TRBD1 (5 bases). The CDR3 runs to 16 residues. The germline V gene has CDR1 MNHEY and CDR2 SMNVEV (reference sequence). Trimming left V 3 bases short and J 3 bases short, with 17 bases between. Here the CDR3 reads CASSLQGGGMDYGYTF. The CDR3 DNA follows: TGTGCCAGCAGTTTGCAGGGTGGCGGTATGGACTATGGCTACACCTTC.

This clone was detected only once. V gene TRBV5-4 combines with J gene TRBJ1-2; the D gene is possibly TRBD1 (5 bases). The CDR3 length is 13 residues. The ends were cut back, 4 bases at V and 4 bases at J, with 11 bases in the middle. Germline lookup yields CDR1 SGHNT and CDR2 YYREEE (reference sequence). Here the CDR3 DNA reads TGTGCCAGCAGCCAGACAGACTTCTATGGCTACACCTTC. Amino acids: CASSQTDFYGYTF.

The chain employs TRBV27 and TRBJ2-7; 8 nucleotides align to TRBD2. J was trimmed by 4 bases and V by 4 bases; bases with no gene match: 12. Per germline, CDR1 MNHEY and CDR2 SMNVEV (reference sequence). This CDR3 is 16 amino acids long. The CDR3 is CASSSGVAGPSYEQYF. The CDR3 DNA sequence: TGTGCCAGCAGTTCGGGGGTAGCGGGACCCTCTTACGAGCAGTACTTC.

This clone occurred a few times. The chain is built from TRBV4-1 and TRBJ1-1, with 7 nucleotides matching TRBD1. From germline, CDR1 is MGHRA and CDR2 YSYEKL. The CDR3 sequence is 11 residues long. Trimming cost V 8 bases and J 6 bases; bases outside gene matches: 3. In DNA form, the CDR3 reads TGCGCCAGCCGTCAGGGGGCTGAAGCTTTCTTT. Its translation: CASRQGAEAFF.

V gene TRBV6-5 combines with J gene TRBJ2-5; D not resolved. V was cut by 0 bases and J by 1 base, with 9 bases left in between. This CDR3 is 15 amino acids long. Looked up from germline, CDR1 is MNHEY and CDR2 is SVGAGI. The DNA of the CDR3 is TGTGCCAGCAGTTACTCGAGATCGCTCCAAGAGACCCAGTACTTC. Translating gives CASSYSRSLQETQYF.

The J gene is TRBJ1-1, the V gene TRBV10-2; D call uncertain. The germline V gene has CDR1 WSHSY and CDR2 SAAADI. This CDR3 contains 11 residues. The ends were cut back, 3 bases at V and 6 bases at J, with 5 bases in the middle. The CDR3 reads CASSDAAEAFF. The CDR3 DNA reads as TGCGCCAGCAGTGATGCGGCTGAAGCTTTCTTT.

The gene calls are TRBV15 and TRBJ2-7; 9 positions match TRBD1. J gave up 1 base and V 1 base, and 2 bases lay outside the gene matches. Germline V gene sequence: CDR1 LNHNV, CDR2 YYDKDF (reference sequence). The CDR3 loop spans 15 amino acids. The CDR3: CATSRVGTGSYEQYF. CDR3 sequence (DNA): TGTGCCACCAGCAGAGTCGGGACAGGGTCCTACGAGCAGTACTTC.

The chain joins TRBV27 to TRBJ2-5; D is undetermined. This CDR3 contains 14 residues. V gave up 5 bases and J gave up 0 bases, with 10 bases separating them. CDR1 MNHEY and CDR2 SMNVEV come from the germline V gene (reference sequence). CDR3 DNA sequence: TGTGCCAGCAGTCCCAGGACGGACCAAGAGACCCAGTACTTC. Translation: CASSPRTDQETQYF.

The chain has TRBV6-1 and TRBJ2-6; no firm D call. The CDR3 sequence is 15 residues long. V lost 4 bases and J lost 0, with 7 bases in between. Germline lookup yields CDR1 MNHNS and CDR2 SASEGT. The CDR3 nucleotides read TGTGCCAGCAGTGCCTTCGACTCTGGGGCCAACGTCCTGACTTTC. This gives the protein CASSAFDSGANVLTF.